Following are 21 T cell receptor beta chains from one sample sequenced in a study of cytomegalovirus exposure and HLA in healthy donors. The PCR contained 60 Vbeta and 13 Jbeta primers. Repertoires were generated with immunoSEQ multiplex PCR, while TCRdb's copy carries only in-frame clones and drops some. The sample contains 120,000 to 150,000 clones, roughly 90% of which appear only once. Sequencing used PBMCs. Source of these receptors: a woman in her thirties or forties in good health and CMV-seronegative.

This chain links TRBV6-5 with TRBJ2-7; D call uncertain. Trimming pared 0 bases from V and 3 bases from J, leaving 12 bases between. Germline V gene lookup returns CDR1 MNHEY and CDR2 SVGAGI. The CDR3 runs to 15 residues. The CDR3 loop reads CASSYSTMGVYEQYF. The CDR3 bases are TGTGCCAGCAGTTACTCCACTATGGGTGTCTACGAGCAGTACTTC.

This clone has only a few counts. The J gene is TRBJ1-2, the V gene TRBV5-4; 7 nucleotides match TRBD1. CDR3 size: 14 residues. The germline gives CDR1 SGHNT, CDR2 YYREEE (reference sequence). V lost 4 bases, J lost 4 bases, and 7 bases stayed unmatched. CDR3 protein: CASSLGTALYGYTF. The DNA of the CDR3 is TGTGCCAGCAGCCTAGGGACAGCCCTCTATGGCTACACCTTC.

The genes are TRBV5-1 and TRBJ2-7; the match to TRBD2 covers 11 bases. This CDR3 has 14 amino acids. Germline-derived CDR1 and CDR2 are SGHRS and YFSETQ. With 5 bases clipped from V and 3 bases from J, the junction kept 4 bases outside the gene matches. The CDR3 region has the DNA TGCGCCAGCAGGCCCGGGACTAGCGGCTACGAGCAGTACTTC. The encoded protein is CASRPGTSGYEQYF.

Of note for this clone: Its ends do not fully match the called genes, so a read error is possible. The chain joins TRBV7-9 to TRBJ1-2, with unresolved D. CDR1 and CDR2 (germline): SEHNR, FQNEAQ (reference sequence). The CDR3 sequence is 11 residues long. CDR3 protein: CSSSLHYGYTF. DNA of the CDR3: TGTTCCAGCAGCTTACATTATGGCTACACCTTC.

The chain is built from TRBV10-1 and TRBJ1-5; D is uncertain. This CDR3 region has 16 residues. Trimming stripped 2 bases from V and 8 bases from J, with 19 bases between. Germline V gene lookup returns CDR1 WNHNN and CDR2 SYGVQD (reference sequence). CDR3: CASSEPKVTLGEPQHF. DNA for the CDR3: TGCGCCAGCAGTGAGCCAAAGGTAACCCTCGGGGAGCCCCAGCATTTT.

The CDR3 nucleotides are TGCGCCAGCAGCTTAACAGGGGGGGCCGGGGAGCTGTTTTTT. Translating gives CASSLTGGAGELFF. The gene calls are TRBV5-1 and TRBJ2-2; tentatively, D is TRBD1 (8 bases). This CDR3 region has 14 residues. Trimming cost V 2 bases and J 6 bases, with 11 bases left between them. The germline V gene encodes CDR1 SGHRS and CDR2 YFSETQ.

The CDR3 loop is CASSRTGTARNSPLHF. CDR3 bases: TGTGCCAGCAGCCGCACCGGGACAGCTAGGAATTCACCCCTCCACTTT. The chain is built from TRBV7-8 and TRBJ1-6; 7 bases align to TRBD1. With 5 bases clipped from V and 7 bases from J, the junction kept 11 bases outside the gene matches. The CDR3 is made up of 16 amino acids. The germline CDR1 and CDR2 sequences are SGHVS and FQNEAQ. Full variable domain (remainder filled in from reference TRBV7-8 and TRBJ1-6): GAGVSQSPRYKVAKRGQDVALRCDPISGHVSLFWYQQALGQGPEFLTYFQNEAQLDKSGLPSDRFFAERPEGSVSTLKIQRTQQEDSAVYLCASSRTGTARNSPLHFGNGTRLTVT.

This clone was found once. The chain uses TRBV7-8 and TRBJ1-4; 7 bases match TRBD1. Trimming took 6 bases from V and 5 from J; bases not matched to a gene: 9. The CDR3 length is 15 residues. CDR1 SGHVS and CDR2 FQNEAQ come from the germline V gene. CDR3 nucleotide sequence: TGTGCCAGCAGTCCTAGACAGGGTAGGAATGAAAAACTGTTTTTT. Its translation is CASSPRQGRNEKLFF.

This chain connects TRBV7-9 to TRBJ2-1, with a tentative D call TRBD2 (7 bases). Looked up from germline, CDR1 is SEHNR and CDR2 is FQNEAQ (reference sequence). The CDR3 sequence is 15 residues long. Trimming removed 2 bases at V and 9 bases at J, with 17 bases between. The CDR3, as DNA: TGTGCCAGCAGCTTACTGGGGAGGGGGGGGACTGAGCAGTTCTTC. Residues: CASSLLGRGGTEQFF.

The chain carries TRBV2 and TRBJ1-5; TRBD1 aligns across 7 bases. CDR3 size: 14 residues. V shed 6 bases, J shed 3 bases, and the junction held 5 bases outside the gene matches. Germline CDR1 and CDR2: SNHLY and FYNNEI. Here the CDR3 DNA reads TGTGCCAGCAGCGGGACAGTTTTCAATCAGCCCCAGCATTTT. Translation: CASSGTVFNQPQHF.

Written as DNA, the CDR3 is TGTGCCAGCAGTGAGGTCAGGACAGGGGGGTACGAGCAGTACTTC. It translates to CASSEVRTGGYEQYF. The gene calls are TRBV2 and TRBJ2-7; 10 nucleotides line up with TRBD1. CDR1 is SNHLY and CDR2 is FYNNEI in the germline V gene. J gave up 4 bases and V 3 bases, and 6 bases lay outside the gene matches. The CDR3 extends over 15 amino acids.

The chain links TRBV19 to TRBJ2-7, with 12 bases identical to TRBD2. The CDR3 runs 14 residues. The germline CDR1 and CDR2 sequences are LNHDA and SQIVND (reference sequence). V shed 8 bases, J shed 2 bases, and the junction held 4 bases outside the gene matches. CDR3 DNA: TGTGCCAGTCAGAGGACTAGCGGGGCCTACGAGCAGTACTTC. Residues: CASQRTSGAYEQYF.

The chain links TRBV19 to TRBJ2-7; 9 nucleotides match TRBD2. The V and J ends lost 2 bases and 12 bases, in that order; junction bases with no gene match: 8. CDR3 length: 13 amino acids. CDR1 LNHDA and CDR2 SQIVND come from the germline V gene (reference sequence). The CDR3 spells CASSILAGEVTYF. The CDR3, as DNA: TGTGCCAGTAGTATATTAGCGGGAGAGGTAACGTACTTC.

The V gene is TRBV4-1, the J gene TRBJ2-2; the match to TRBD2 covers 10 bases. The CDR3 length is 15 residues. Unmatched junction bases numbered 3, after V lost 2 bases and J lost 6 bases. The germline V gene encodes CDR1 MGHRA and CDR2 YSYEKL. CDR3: CASSQPGTSAGELFF. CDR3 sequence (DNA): TGCGCCAGCAGCCAACCCGGGACTAGCGCCGGGGAGCTGTTTTTT.

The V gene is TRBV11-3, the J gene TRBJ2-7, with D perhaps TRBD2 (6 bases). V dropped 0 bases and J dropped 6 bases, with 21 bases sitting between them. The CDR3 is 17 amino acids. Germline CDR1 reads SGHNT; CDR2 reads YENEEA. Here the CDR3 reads CASSLDWRGLAAGEQYF. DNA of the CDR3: TGTGCCAGCAGCTTAGATTGGAGGGGATTAGCTGCTGGCGAGCAGTACTTC.

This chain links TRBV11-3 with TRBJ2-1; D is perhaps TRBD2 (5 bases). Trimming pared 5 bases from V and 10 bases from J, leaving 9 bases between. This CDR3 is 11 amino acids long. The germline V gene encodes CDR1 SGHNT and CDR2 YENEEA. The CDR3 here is CASSNGLEQFF. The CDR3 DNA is TGTGCCAGCAGCAACGGACTCGAGCAGTTCTTC.

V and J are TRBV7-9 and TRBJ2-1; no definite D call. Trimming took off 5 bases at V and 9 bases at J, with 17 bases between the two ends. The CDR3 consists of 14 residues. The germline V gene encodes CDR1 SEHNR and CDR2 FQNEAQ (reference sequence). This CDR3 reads CASSLGRLLGEQFF. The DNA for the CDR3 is TGTGCCAGCAGCCTTGGGCGCCTTCTGGGTGAGCAGTTCTTC. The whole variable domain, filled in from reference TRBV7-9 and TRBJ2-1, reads DTGVSQNPRHKITKRGQNVTFRCDPISEHNRLYWYRQTLGQGPEFLTYFQNEAQLEKSRLLSDRFSAERPKGSFSTLEIQRTEQGDSAMYLCASSLGRLLGEQFFGPGTRLTVL.

The CDR3 reads CASRDSLDTQYF. The DNA for the CDR3 is TGTGCCAGCCGGGACTCATTAGATACGCAGTATTTT. The chain links TRBV7-6 to TRBJ2-3; D might be TRBD2 (6 bases). The CDR3 consists of 12 residues. V lost 8 bases to trimming and J lost 5 bases, with 11 bases between them. Looked up from germline, CDR1 is SGHVS and CDR2 is FNYEAQ.

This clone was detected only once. CDR3 residues: CASSLGTGVRNTEAFF. CDR3 nucleotides: TGTGCCAGCAGCTTGGGGACAGGGGTTCGGAACACTGAAGCTTTCTTT. The chain uses TRBV5-4 and TRBJ1-1, with 9 bases aligning to TRBD1. Germline-derived CDR1 and CDR2 are SGHNT and YYREEE (reference sequence). V trimming: 0 bases; J trimming: 1 base; junction bases outside the gene matches: 4. The CDR3 covers 16 residues. The whole variable domain, remainder taken from reference TRBV5-4 and TRBJ1-1, is ETGVTQSPTHLIKTRGQQVTLRCSSQSGHNTVSWYQQALGQGPQFIFQYYREEENGRGNFPPRFSGLQFPNYSSELNVNALELDDSALYLCASSLGTGVRNTEAFFGQGTRLTVV.

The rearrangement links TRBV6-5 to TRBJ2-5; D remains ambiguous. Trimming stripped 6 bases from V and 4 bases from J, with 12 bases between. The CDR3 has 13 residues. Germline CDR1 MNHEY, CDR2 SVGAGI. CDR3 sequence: CASRPYRVETQYF. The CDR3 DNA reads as TGTGCCAGCAGACCCTACCGCGTAGAGACCCAGTACTTC.

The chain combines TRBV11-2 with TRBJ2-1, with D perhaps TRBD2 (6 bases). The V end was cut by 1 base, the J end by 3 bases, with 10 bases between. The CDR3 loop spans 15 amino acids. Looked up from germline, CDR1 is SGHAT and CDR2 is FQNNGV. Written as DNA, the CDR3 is TGTGCCAGCAGCTTAGCGGAGGGAGTCTACAATGAGCAGTTCTTC. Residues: CASSLAEGVYNEQFF.